These 30 T cell receptor beta chains were sequenced from one sample in a study of OX40 agonist ivuxolimab in advanced cancers. Data came from immunoSEQ multiplex PCR; TCRdb stores just in-frame clones and leaves some out. The sample contains about 76,000 clones, over 75% of which appear only once. Sequencing used CD4+ or CD8+ T cells sorted from blood, obtained in a trial of the OX40 agonist ivuxolimab. The source of these receptors is an adult with an advanced solid tumor such as melanoma, head and neck, liver or kidney cancer.

The chain links TRBV6-4 to TRBJ1-1; D gene unclear. V was cut by 2 bases and J by 0 bases, with 4 bases left in between. This CDR3 contains 13 residues. Germline CDR1 MRHNA, CDR2 SNTAGT. The CDR3 nucleotides are TGTGCCAGCAGTGACGAGCTGAACACTGAAGCTTTCTTT. It specifies CASSDELNTEAFF.

The genes are TRBV19 and TRBJ1-3, with D unclear. V lost 4 bases, J lost 0 bases, and 7 bases lay in between. The CDR3 consists of 14 residues. Germline CDR1 LNHDA, CDR2 SQIVND (reference sequence). The CDR3, as DNA: TGTGCCAGTAGTACCGGGAGCTCTGGAAACACCATATATTTT. Translation gives CASSTGSSGNTIYF.

The chain recombines TRBV6-5 with TRBJ2-1; 8 bases line up with TRBD1. V shed 6 bases and J 8 bases; nucleotides not matched to a gene: 6. CDR3 length: 13 residues. In germline, CDR1 is MNHEY, CDR2 SVGAGI. In DNA, the CDR3 is TGTGCCAGCAGCTGGACAGGGAAGGATGAGCAGTTCTTC. It yields the protein CASSWTGKDEQFF.

This rearrangement joins TRBV7-2 to TRBJ1-5, with D maybe TRBD1 (6 bases). Germline loops: CDR1 SGHTA, CDR2 FQGNSA. Trimming pared 5 bases from V and 4 bases from J, leaving 18 bases between. CDR3 length: 16 residues. The CDR3 here is CASSTRQVGKNQPQHF. CDR3 in DNA: TGTGCCAGCAGCACACGACAGGTGGGGAAAAATCAGCCCCAGCATTTT.

This rearrangement joins TRBV4-2 to TRBJ1-3; no reliable D call. The CDR3 runs to 16 residues. V lost 0 bases and J 4 bases, leaving 13 bases between the germline ends. Per the germline V gene, CDR1 is LGHNA and CDR2 is YNFKEQ. CDR3 bases: TGTGCCAGCAGCCAAGAATTGGCGAGGTTCGGAAACACCATATATTTT. Translating it yields CASSQELARFGNTIYF.

The CDR3 sequence: CAWGKGGDRETQYF. The CDR3 DNA reads as TGTGCCTGGGGAAAAGGGGGAGATAGGGAGACCCAGTACTTC. The chain has TRBV30 and TRBJ2-5, with D perhaps matching TRBD1 (6 bases). Germline CDR1 GTSNPN, CDR2 SVGIG (reference sequence). The CDR3 consists of 14 residues. Trimming left V 5 bases short and J 5 bases short, with 18 bases between.

This chain uses TRBV30 with TRBJ2-2; 10 nucleotides line up with TRBD1. Trimming at V came to 4 bases and at J to 8 bases, leaving 7 bases not matched to a gene. This CDR3 is built from 14 residues. Germline V lookup: CDR1 GTSNPN, CDR2 SVGIG (reference sequence). The CDR3 here is CAWTGTGDRGELFF. Here the CDR3 DNA reads TGTGCCTGGACCGGGACAGGGGACAGAGGGGAGCTGTTTTTT. The full variable domain, completed using reference TRBV30 and TRBJ2-2, is SQTIHQWPATLVQPVGSPLSLECTVEGTSNPNLYWYRQAAGRGLQLLFYSVGIGQISSEVPQNLSASRPQDRQFILSSKKLLLSDSGFYLCAWTGTGDRGELFFGEGSRLTVL.

The chain combines TRBV6-4 with TRBJ2-7; D may correspond to TRBD1 or TRBD2 (5 bases each). V shed 0 bases and J shed 3 bases, with 15 bases lying between them. The CDR3 covers 16 residues. Germline loops: CDR1 MRHNA, CDR2 SNTAGT. The CDR3 coding sequence is TGTGCCAGCAGTGACTCGCCAGGGTTGGGGGACTACGAGCAGTACTTC. Encoded protein: CASSDSPGLGDYEQYF.

The chain is built from TRBV5-1 and TRBJ2-1; the D is unclear. Trimming removed 0 bases at V and 16 bases at J, with 20 bases between. Germline V gives CDR1 SGHRS, CDR2 YFSETQ. This CDR3 has 14 amino acids. The CDR3 protein is CASSLGPLGSQGFF. In DNA form, the CDR3 reads TGCGCCAGCAGCTTGGGTCCCTTGGGGTCCCAAGGATTCTTC.

The genes are TRBV4-1 and TRBJ2-7; D uncertain. The CDR3 loop spans 11 amino acids. Germline CDR1 reads MGHRA; CDR2 reads YSYEKL. V lost 0 bases and J lost 6, with 3 bases in between. CDR3 nucleotide sequence: TGCGCCAGCAGCCAAGACGGCGAGCAGTACTTC. Translating it yields CASSQDGEQYF.

V and J are TRBV11-3 and TRBJ2-7, with D perhaps matching TRBD1 (5 bases). Germline lookup yields CDR1 SGHNT and CDR2 YENEEA. The CDR3 is made up of 12 amino acids. The germline V and J ends were trimmed by 4 bases and 7 bases, with 11 bases remaining between them. CDR3 sequence: CASSSQGSEQYF. As DNA, the CDR3 is TGTGCCAGCAGCTCTCAGGGTTCTGAGCAGTACTTC. Full variable domain (missing parts from reference TRBV11-3 and TRBJ2-7): EAGVVQSPRYKIIEKKQPVAFWCNPISGHNTLYWYLQNLGQGPELLIRYENEEAVDDSQLPKDRFSAERLKGVDSTLKIQPAELGDSAVYLCASSSQGSEQYFGPGTRLTVT.

The chain joins TRBV20-1 to TRBJ1-2; TRBD1 matches at 8 bases. This CDR3 region has 11 residues. Trimming took 7 bases from V and 8 from J; bases not matched to a gene: 6. The germline V gene has CDR1 DFQATT and CDR2 SNEGSKA (reference sequence). CDR3 in DNA: TGCAGTGTTACCGGACAGGGAGGCTACACCTTC. Protein sequence: CSVTGQGGYTF.

The chain has TRBV7-6 and TRBJ2-7; 10 nucleotides align to TRBD1. CDR3 length: 14 residues. V lost 1 base, J lost 7 bases, and 4 bases stayed unmatched. CDR1 is SGHVS and CDR2 is FNYEAQ in the germline V gene. The DNA for the CDR3 is TGTGCCAGCAGCTTAGGACAGGGGGCTGGGGAGCAGTACTTC. Protein: CASSLGQGAGEQYF.

The CDR3 coding sequence is TGTGCCAGTAGTATGGGCACCATAAATGAGCAGTTCTTC. This encodes CASSMGTINEQFF. This chain joins TRBV19 and TRBJ2-1, with no clear D. This CDR3 is built from 13 residues. The V and J ends lost 3 bases and 7 bases respectively, with 10 bases between them. Germline-derived CDR1 and CDR2 are LNHDA and SQIVND (reference sequence).

The chain carries TRBV7-3 and TRBJ2-5; D perhaps matches TRBD1 (5 bases). Germline V gene data show CDR1 as SGHTA and CDR2 as FQGTGA. The CDR3 is 13 residues long. Trimming left V 3 bases short and J 2 bases short, with 7 bases between. For the CDR3, the DNA is TGTGCCAGCAGCTTCGGACAACAAGAGACCCAGTACTTC. This gives the protein CASSFGQQETQYF. Looking up the rest from reference TRBV7-3 and TRBJ2-5 gives the full variable domain: GAGVSQTPSNKVTEKGKYVELRCDPISGHTALYWYRQSLGQGPEFLIYFQGTGAADDSGLPNDRFFAVRPEGSVSTLKIQRTERGDSAVYLCASSFGQQETQYFGPGTRLLVL.

The genes are TRBV4-1 and TRBJ1-3; TRBD1 matches 9 bases. The V gene's germline CDR1 is MGHRA and CDR2 YSYEKL. This CDR3 comprises 15 residues. Trimming took 0 bases from V and 8 from J; bases not matched to a gene: 5. The CDR3 is CASSQDGRQGDTIYF. The DNA for the CDR3 is TGCGCCAGCAGCCAAGATGGGAGACAGGGGGACACCATATATTTT.

V is TRBV30 and J is TRBJ1-2, with D hard to call. The length of the CDR3 is 12 residues. V gave up 4 bases and J gave up 1 base, with 7 bases separating them. From germline, CDR1 is GTSNPN and CDR2 SVGIG (reference sequence). The CDR3 protein is CAWTWLNYGYTF. CDR3 in DNA: TGTGCCTGGACTTGGCTTAACTATGGCTACACCTTC.

V usage is TRBV7-3 and J usage is TRBJ1-1; D is possibly TRBD1 (5 bases). The length of the CDR3 is 15 residues. Trimming removed 0 bases at V and 4 bases at J, with 12 bases between. Germline loops: CDR1 SGHTA, CDR2 FQGTGA. CDR3 sequence: CASSLTGAVGTEAFF. In DNA, the CDR3 is TGTGCCAGCAGCTTAACTGGGGCAGTAGGCACTGAAGCTTTCTTT.

The V call is TRBV4-3, the J call TRBJ1-2, with D tentatively TRBD1 (6 bases). V was cut by 1 base and J by 0 bases, with 12 bases left in between. The germline V gene encodes CDR1 LGHNA and CDR2 YSLEER. CDR3 length: 16 residues. The CDR3 nucleotides are TGCGCCAGCAGCCAAGGAGCGGACAGCGCTAACTATGGCTACACCTTC. This sequence encodes CASSQGADSANYGYTF.

This clone was detected once. The chain has TRBV5-4 and TRBJ1-1; D not certain. The germline V gene has CDR1 SGHNT and CDR2 YYREEE (reference sequence). The V gene lost 1 base and the J gene lost 5 bases, with 9 bases spanning the gap. This CDR3 region has 13 residues. CDR3 amino acids: CASSLSAGTEAFF. The CDR3 DNA sequence: TGTGCCAGCAGCTTGTCAGCCGGAACTGAAGCTTTCTTT.

This chain links TRBV18 with TRBJ2-1; possible D gene TRBD2, 6 bases. V was shortened by 4 bases and J by 6 bases, with 16 bases between the two germline ends. CDR1 is KGHSH, CDR2 LQKENI, per germline. The CDR3 spans 15 residues. The CDR3 region has the DNA TGTGCCAGCTCACGCTCTAGCGTGCCTGTCAATGAGCAGTTCTTC. Translated, it gives CASSRSSVPVNEQFF.

The rearrangement uses TRBV30 and TRBJ2-1, with D perhaps matching TRBD1 (6 bases). CDR1 is GTSNPN and CDR2 is SVGIG in the germline V gene (reference sequence). The CDR3 sequence is 13 residues long. Trimming removed 2 bases from V and 3 bases from J, with 8 bases in between. The CDR3 coding sequence is TGTGCCTGGAGTCCAGGGGTCTACAATGAGCAGTTCTTC. It is translated as CAWSPGVYNEQFF.

This chain links TRBV7-9 with TRBJ2-7; maybe TRBD1 (5 bases). This CDR3 region has 14 residues. CDR1 is SEHNR and CDR2 is FQNEAQ in the germline V gene (reference sequence). V shed 5 bases and J shed 1 base, with 12 bases lying between them. The CDR3 region is CASSLPQGSYEQYF. CDR3 coding DNA: TGTGCCAGCAGCCTCCCTCAGGGTTCCTACGAGCAGTACTTC.

This CDR3 is CASSAYRGSDYGYTF. The DNA of the CDR3 is TGCGCCAGCAGCGCCTACAGGGGGTCGGACTATGGCTACACCTTC. This sequence joins TRBV5-1 and TRBJ1-2; 8 bases match TRBD1. V trimming: 4 bases; J trimming: 3 bases; junction bases outside the gene matches: 8. The CDR3 is 15 residues long. Germline lookup yields CDR1 SGHRS and CDR2 YFSETQ. The variable domain in full, with the rest retrieved from reference TRBV5-1 and TRBJ1-2, is KAGVTQTPRYLIKTRGQQVTLSCSPISGHRSVSWYQQTPGQGLQFLFEYFSETQRNKGNFPGRFSGRQFSNSRSEMNVSTLELGDSALYLCASSAYRGSDYGYTFGSGTRLTVV.

This chain uses TRBV11-3 with TRBJ1-1; perhaps TRBD1 as D (6 bases). This CDR3 has 15 amino acids. V was cut by 5 bases and J by 3 bases, with 16 bases left in between. The germline CDR1 and CDR2 sequences are SGHNT and YENEEA. CDR3: CASSPGRGVYTEAFF. The CDR3 region has the DNA TGTGCCAGCAGCCCGGGGAGGGGGGTTTACACTGAAGCTTTCTTT.

The V call is TRBV5-6, the J call TRBJ1-6, with 11 positions matching TRBD1. The CDR3 runs 17 residues. Trimming took 4 bases from V and 3 from J; bases not matched to a gene: 6. Germline V gene sequence: CDR1 SGHDT, CDR2 YYEEEE. CDR3 sequence (DNA): TGTGCCAGCAGCCTTCCCGGGACAGGGGGCTATAATTCACCCCTCCACTTT. Residues: CASSLPGTGGYNSPLHF.

The V gene is TRBV19, the J gene TRBJ2-3; TRBD2 matches at 7 bases. V was clipped by 5 bases and J by 8 bases; unmatched bases: 16. The length of the CDR3 is 16 residues. Germline V gene lookup returns CDR1 LNHDA and CDR2 SQIVND (reference sequence). CDR3 loop: CASSWGSGRADGTQYF. CDR3 coding DNA: TGTGCCAGTAGTTGGGGTAGTGGGAGGGCTGACGGTACGCAGTATTTT.

V and J are TRBV6-5 and TRBJ1-6; the D gene is possibly TRBD1 (6 bases). Germline CDR1 reads MNHEY; CDR2 reads SVGAGI. V lost 3 bases and J lost 4, with 7 bases in between. The length of the CDR3 is 14 residues. CDR3 amino acids: CASSYGQYNSPLHF. CDR3 bases: TGTGCCAGCAGTTATGGACAGTATAATTCACCCCTCCACTTT.

This sequence joins TRBV6-1 and TRBJ2-5, with TRBD2 matching 9 bases. Losses at the gene ends were 4 bases for V and 1 base for J; bases not matched to a gene: 4. CDR3 size: 15 residues. CDR1 and CDR2 (germline): MNHNS, SASEGT. CDR3 region: CASSGLAGPQETQYF. Written as DNA, the CDR3 is TGTGCCAGCAGTGGGCTAGCGGGACCCCAAGAGACCCAGTACTTC.

The chain has TRBV2 and TRBJ1-1, with 9 bases lining up with TRBD1. CDR1 is SNHLY, CDR2 FYNNEI, per germline. This CDR3 has 13 amino acids. With 8 bases clipped from V and 6 bases from J, the junction kept 7 bases outside the gene matches. The CDR3 spells CASVRDREAEAFF. In DNA, the CDR3 is TGTGCCAGCGTCCGGGACAGGGAGGCTGAAGCTTTCTTT.